Sequencing of this TCR beta chain was carried out in a study of blood T cell repertoires in COVID-19. The wider study: Samples came from the United States, Italy and Spain, spanning acute and convalescent COVID-19. T cells, B-cell-depleted T cells, or PBMCs provided the cDNA or gDNA that served as material.

Clinical histories supplied by participants themselves formed the basis of cohort assignment. Recovery meant two consecutive negative NP/OP PCR tests, professional clearance, or resolved symptoms. Using immunoSEQ multiplex PCR, the repertoire was profiled, and TCRdb retains in-frame clones only, with some absent. The data contain approximately 230,000 clones, about 80% of them seen just once; the ten biggest clones take up approximately 16%. With 4 bases removed from V and 2 bases from J, the gap between germline ends came to 9 bases. This CDR3 comprises 14 residues. CDR1 SQVTM and CDR2 ANQGSEA come from the germline V gene.

The sequence derives from a man aged 35 to 55 who had recovered from COVID-19. Sequenced sample: PBMCs or T cells enriched from blood (not recorded which). The chain couples TRBV29-1 to TRBJ2-6, with unresolved D. Here the CDR3 reads CSVGSGAGANVLTF. DNA of the CDR3: TGCAGCGTTGGGTCGGGTGCTGGGGCCAACGTCCTGACTTTC.